This T cell receptor beta chain was retrieved from a study of tumor-infiltrating lymphocytes in primary liver carcinoma listed by TCRdb under 2017. Some background on the complete study: Of the five patients (three men and two women, aged 30 to 69 years), four had hepatocellular carcinoma and one had combined HCC and intrahepatic cholangiocarcinoma. Tumors of the five patients were stage T1-T3 N0M0 with maximum diameters of roughly 4.2 to 10 cm. Each sample produced about 3.65 to 7.5 million productive TCRbeta reads, and read depth showed no significant difference between tissue types. The study combined TCRbeta repertoire sequencing, expression microarrays and whole-exome sequencing across five regions of each liver tumor, with adjacent normal tissue and blood. A total of some 35 specimens from 5 patients went through TCRbeta repertoire sequencing, namely 25 tumor regions, 5 adjacent noncancerous liver tissues and 5 peripheral blood samples. Agilent mRNA microarray profiling was performed on the 20 to 25 tumor region samples to relate TCRbeta repertoire diversity to the local molecular phenotype. High reproducibility was observed for the technical replicate repertoires, with mean shared-clone rates around 0.9 and correlation coefficients above 0.98.

Concerning this clonotype: What antigen it recognizes has not been identified. Sequence at one end of the junction differs from germline and may be a read error.

Its CDR3 holds 15 amino acids, cysteine through phenylalanine. The retained sequence is limited to the CDR3, 45 bases, with the frame set at the first base. Total RNA and DNA were co-extracted without cell sorting from roughly 20-30 mg of bulk tissue using the AllPrep DNA/RNA mini kit. Surgical resection was performed in China between 2015 and 2016 on four to six patients with histopathologically diagnosed primary liver carcinoma. At the time of sampling, the patients had chronic HBV infection and had not received any treatment. Five spatially separated regions were sampled per tumor: superior, inferior, left-lateral and right-lateral poles, plus the tumor centre. Histology showed that every tumor sample contained more than 85% viable tumor cells. Fresh tumor and adjacent tissue pieces were bisected, with one half stored in RNAlater at -80 degrees C and the other half sent for histology. Starting from about 500 ng total RNA, TCRbeta-specific cDNA was produced by reverse transcription with a constant-region primer and ProtoScript II reverse transcriptase. Construction of the TCRbeta libraries relied on three nested rounds of multiplex PCR, following a slightly modified ARM-PCR procedure. Multiplex TRBV1-TRBV30 forward primers and a Cbeta reverse primer were used in the first two PCR rounds, each of which was run for approximately 10 cycles. A final 25-cycle PCR with Deep VentR polymerase added sample barcodes and Illumina adapters. Before sequencing, amplicons between 200 and 500 bp were purified from gel using a QIAquick gel extraction kit. The TCRbeta amplicons were sequenced with 250-bp paired-end reads on an Illumina HiSeq 2500. On the study's bioinformatics: Quality trimming of reads was performed with Trimmomatic v0.33, and paired reads were merged with FLASH v1.2.11 so that full CDR3 sequences could be recovered. MiGEC v1.2.1b assigned V, D and J germline segments to the rearranged TCRbeta sequences. Clonotype statistics and Shannon-Wiener diversity indices were computed with VDJtools v1.0.0. Except for diversity analysis, only the 250 most abundant clonotypes of each sample were used in subsequent analyses to reduce sampling bias. The raw public reads went through TCRdb reprocessing: fastp at Q25, MiXCR clone calling, in-frame beta chains kept. Rows merge per CDR3 protein into single entries with the most common DNA and genes. TCRdb, not the authors, supplied the V and J calls. Present in this sample are about 210,000 distinct CDR3 sequences, 85% of which were seen just once. Clones ranked in the top ten supply about a sixth of the sample.

Findings and caveats that apply to the study as a whole: Comparison of CD4+ and CD8+ T cell repertoires was precluded by the use of bulk unsorted samples. The top 250 clones accounted for a significantly greater share of the repertoire in tumors than in blood (p = 0.039). Only five or six patients were included in the study, and the authors note that the findings should be validated in a larger study. Because sequencing covered only the TCR beta chain and unpaired alpha chains were not captured, true repertoire diversity is likely underestimated. Only about 7.5-25% of top clones were found in all five regions of a tumor, suggesting spatial heterogeneity of tumor-infiltrating T cells. Repertoire overlap was found to be higher between tumor regions (mean roughly 35%) than between tumor-adjacent (roughly 17%) or tumor-blood (about 14%) pairs, consistent with antigen-driven expansion.

The sample comprised tumor tissue from primary liver carcinoma. The receptor was derived from a man aged 35-49 years with primary liver carcinoma and hepatitis B virus infection. The sequence links TRBV12-3 or TRBV12-4 to TRBJ1-1, and 11 junction bases match TRBD1. The nucleotides are TGTGCCTGCAGTTCCCGGACAGGGGGCAGAACTGAAGCTTTCTTC. This yields the protein CACSSRTGGRTEAFF.